The clone carrying this TCR beta chain has only a few counts. No antigen is known for it. For sorted subsets, 150 to 250 ng DNA per replicate equaled some 27,000 T cell genomes. Clones were sequenced by immunoSEQ multiplex PCR, and TCRdb holds only the in-frame ones, with some missing. This table holds about 750,000 clones, over 90% found once. This sample stems from a study of shared clonotypes between healthy human individuals. Study overall: Researchers assigned three CD4 naive, three CD4 memory, two CD8 naive and one CD8 memory plate to each donor. Points from the study as a whole: Roughly 5% of naive CD4 clonotypes were shared across a handful of donors.

V lost 7 bases and J 9 bases, leaving 16 bases between the germline ends. CDR1 and CDR2 from the germline V gene are MGHRA and YSYEKL. The length of the CDR3 is 13 residues. The naive CD8 fraction comprised CD45RO-negative cells positively selected for CCR7 and excluded terminally differentiated effector memory CD45RA+ cells. This receptor was identified in a man aged 25 to 40 in good health. Material for sequencing was naive CD8+ T cells sorted from blood. The chain recombines TRBV4-1 with TRBJ2-1, with D possibly TRBD2 on 5 matching bases. CDR3 loop: CASTPAIGSEQFF. As DNA, the CDR3 is TGCGCCAGCACACCAGCTATAGGGAGTGAGCAGTTCTTC.